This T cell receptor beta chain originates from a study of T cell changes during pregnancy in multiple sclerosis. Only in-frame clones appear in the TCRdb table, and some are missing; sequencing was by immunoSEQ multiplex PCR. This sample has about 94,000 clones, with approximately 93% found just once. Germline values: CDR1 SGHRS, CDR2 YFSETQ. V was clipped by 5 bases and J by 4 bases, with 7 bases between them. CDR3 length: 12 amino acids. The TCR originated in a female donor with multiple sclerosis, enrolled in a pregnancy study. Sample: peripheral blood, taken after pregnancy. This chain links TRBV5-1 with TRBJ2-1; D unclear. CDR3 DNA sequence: TGCGCCAGCAGACCAGGATACAATGAGCAGTTCTTC. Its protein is CASRPGYNEQFF. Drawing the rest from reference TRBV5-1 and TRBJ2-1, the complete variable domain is KAGVTQTPRYLIKTRGQQVTLSCSPISGHRSVSWYQQTPGQGLQFLFEYFSETQRNKGNFPGRFSGRQFSNSRSEMNVSTLELGDSALYLCASRPGYNEQFFGPGTRLTVL.